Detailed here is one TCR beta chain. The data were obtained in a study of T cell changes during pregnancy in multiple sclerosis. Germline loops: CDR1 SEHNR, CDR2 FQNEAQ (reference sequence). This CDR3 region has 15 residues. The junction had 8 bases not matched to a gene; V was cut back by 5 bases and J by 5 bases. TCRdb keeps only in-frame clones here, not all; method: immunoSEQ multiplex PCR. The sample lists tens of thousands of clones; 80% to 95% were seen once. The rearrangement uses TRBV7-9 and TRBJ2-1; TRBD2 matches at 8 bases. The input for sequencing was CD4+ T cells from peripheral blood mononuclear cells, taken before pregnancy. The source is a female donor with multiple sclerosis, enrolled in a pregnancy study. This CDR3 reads CASSVGVAGHNEQFF. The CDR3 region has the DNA TGTGCCAGCAGCGTAGGGGTAGCGGGACACAATGAGCAGTTCTTC.